This is a list of T cell receptor beta chains from one sample in a study of T cell responses to AZD1222 COVID-19 vaccine. Method: immunoSEQ multiplex PCR; TCRdb's copy keeps in-frame clones and lacks some. This table has about 180,000 clones, about nine tenths appearing once. Sample: peripheral blood, taken on day 0 of AZD1222 vaccination. All receptors derive from an adult in good health. Both conserved end residues are part of each CDR3. Fields, in order: CDR3 protein, CDR3 DNA, clone size, V gene, J gene, D gene. The D gene is left open where the match is weak. A clone size is listed for some rows: how often the clone was seen (once, few, many), or a class if it is expanded.

CDR3 protein: CASSFNGDTQYF
CDR3 DNA: TGTGCCAGCAGTTTTAATGGGGATACGCAGTATTTT
clone size: few
V gene: TRBV27
J gene: TRBJ2-3
D gene: .

CDR3 protein: CASSFRGQADTQYF
CDR3 DNA: TGTGCCAGCAGCTTCAGGGGCCAGGCAGATACGCAGTATTTT
clone size: .
V gene: TRBV6-4
J gene: TRBJ2-3
D gene: .

CDR3 protein: CASLTRYNSPLHF
CDR3 DNA: TGTGCCAGCCTCACTCGGTATAATTCACCCCTCCACTTT
clone size: once
V gene: TRBV6-6
J gene: TRBJ1-6
D gene: .

CDR3 protein: CASSVVYGYTF
CDR3 DNA: TGTGCCAGCAGCGTAGTCTATGGCTACACCTTC
clone size: .
V gene: TRBV9
J gene: TRBJ1-2
D gene: .

CDR3 protein: CASSQGNYGYTF
CDR3 DNA: TGTGCCAGCAGCCAGGGGAACTATGGCTACACCTTC
clone size: .
V gene: TRBV7-2
J gene: TRBJ1-2
D gene: .

CDR3 protein: CASSQDLEGLEQYF
CDR3 DNA: TGCGCCAGCAGCCAAGATTTGGAGGGGTTGGAGCAGTACTTC
clone size: .
V gene: TRBV4-3
J gene: TRBJ2-7
D gene: .

CDR3 protein: CASSYSLGQGKNEQFF
CDR3 DNA: TGTGCCAGCAGTTACTCCCTTGGACAGGGGAAGAATGAGCAGTTCTTC
clone size: .
V gene: TRBV6-2/TRBV6-3
J gene: TRBJ2-1
D gene: TRBD1

CDR3 protein: CASRENRAPNSPLHF
CDR3 DNA: TGTGCCAGCAGGGAAAACCGGGCCCCCAATTCACCCCTCCACTTT
clone size: .
V gene: TRBV2
J gene: TRBJ1-6
D gene: .

CDR3 protein: CASSQEPFRDSLEKLFF
CDR3 DNA: TGCGCCAGCAGCCAAGAGCCCTTCCGGGACAGTCTCGAAAAACTGTTTTTT
clone size: .
V gene: TRBV4-1
J gene: TRBJ1-4
D gene: TRBD1

CDR3 protein: CASSPNGGSSGNEQFF
CDR3 DNA: TGTGCCAGCTCACCCAATGGGGGGTCCTCGGGAAATGAGCAGTTCTTC
clone size: .
V gene: TRBV18
J gene: TRBJ2-1
D gene: .

CDR3 protein: CASSHREGDTQYF
CDR3 DNA: TGTGCCAGTAGCCACAGGGAGGGGGATACGCAGTATTTT
clone size: .
V gene: TRBV19
J gene: TRBJ2-3
D gene: .

CDR3 protein: CASSRGADTGELFF
CDR3 DNA: TGTGCCAGCAGTCGGGGGGCGGACACCGGGGAGCTGTTTTTT
clone size: few
V gene: TRBV2
J gene: TRBJ2-2
D gene: .

CDR3 protein: CASSDRGRGGYTF
CDR3 DNA: TGTGCCAGCAGTGACAGGGGGCGCGGTGGCTACACCTTC
clone size: .
V gene: TRBV6-1
J gene: TRBJ1-2
D gene: TRBD1

CDR3 protein: CASSQTGTGYEKLFF
CDR3 DNA: TGTGCCAGCAGCCAAACCGGGACAGGGTATGAAAAACTGTTTTTT
clone size: .
V gene: TRBV27
J gene: TRBJ1-4
D gene: TRBD1

CDR3 protein: CASSRAASTDTQYF
CDR3 DNA: TGTGCCAGCAGCCGGGCAGCTAGCACAGATACGCAGTATTTT
clone size: .
V gene: TRBV3-1/TRBV3-2
J gene: TRBJ2-3
D gene: .

CDR3 protein: CASSSDFTGELFF
CDR3 DNA: TGCGCCAGCAGCTCGGACTTTACCGGGGAGCTGTTTTTT
clone size: .
V gene: TRBV5-1
J gene: TRBJ2-2
D gene: .

CDR3 protein: CATSDITGDTGELFF
CDR3 DNA: TGTGCCACCAGTGATATAACAGGGGACACCGGGGAGCTGTTTTTT
clone size: .
V gene: TRBV24-1
J gene: TRBJ2-2
D gene: TRBD1

CDR3 protein: CASSQGLSGTGELFF
CDR3 DNA: TGTGCCAGCAGCCAAGGGCTCTCAGGTACCGGGGAGCTGTTTTTT
clone size: once
V gene: TRBV3-1/TRBV3-2
J gene: TRBJ2-2
D gene: .

CDR3 protein: CASSLKGGGGTEAFF
CDR3 DNA: TGTGCCAGCAGCTTAAAGGGGGGCGGTGGCACTGAAGCTTTCTTT
clone size: .
V gene: TRBV7-2
J gene: TRBJ1-1
D gene: .

CDR3 protein: CASSLGGLNTEAFF
CDR3 DNA: TGTGCCAGCAGCTTAGGGGGGCTGAACACTGAAGCTTTCTTT
clone size: .
V gene: TRBV5-6
J gene: TRBJ1-1
D gene: .

CDR3 protein: CASSLAVGPEYEQYF
CDR3 DNA: TGTGCCAGCAGCTTAGCGGTAGGGCCCGAATACGAGCAGTACTTC
clone size: .
V gene: TRBV7-9
J gene: TRBJ2-7
D gene: .

CDR3 protein: CASSLDTGENYGYTF
CDR3 DNA: TGTGCCAGCAGCTTAGATACAGGGGAGAACTATGGCTACACCTTC
clone size: .
V gene: TRBV7-9
J gene: TRBJ1-2
D gene: TRBD1

CDR3 protein: CASSPTSGVAYEQYF
CDR3 DNA: TGTGCCAGCAGCCCCACTAGCGGGGTGGCCTACGAGCAGTACTTC
clone size: .
V gene: TRBV9
J gene: TRBJ2-7
D gene: TRBD2

CDR3 protein: CASSLTTGSHQPQHF
CDR3 DNA: TGCGCCAGCAGCTTGACCACAGGGTCCCATCAGCCCCAGCATTTT
clone size: .
V gene: TRBV5-1
J gene: TRBJ1-5
D gene: .